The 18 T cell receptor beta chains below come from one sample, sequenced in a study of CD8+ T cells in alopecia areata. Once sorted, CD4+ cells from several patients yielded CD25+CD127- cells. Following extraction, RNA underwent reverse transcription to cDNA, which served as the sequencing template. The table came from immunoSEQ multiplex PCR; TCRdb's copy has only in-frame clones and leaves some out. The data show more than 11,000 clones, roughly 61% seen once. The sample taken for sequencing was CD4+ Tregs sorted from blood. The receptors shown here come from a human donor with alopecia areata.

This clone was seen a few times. CDR3 DNA: TGCGCCAGCAGTCGGGGACTAGCGGGGGCCTACGAGCAGTACTTC. This encodes CASSRGLAGAYEQYF. J is TRBJ2-7 and V is TRBV10-2; the match to TRBD2 covers 14 bases. The V and J ends lost 5 bases and 2 bases, in that order; junction bases with no gene match: 2. Per the germline V gene, CDR1 is WSHSY and CDR2 is SAAADI. The CDR3 totals 15 residues.

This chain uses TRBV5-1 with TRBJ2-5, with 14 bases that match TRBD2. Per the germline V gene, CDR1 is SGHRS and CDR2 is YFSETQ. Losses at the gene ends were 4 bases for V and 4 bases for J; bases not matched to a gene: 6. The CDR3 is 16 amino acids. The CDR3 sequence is CASSIGLAGGLETQYF. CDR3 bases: TGCGCCAGCAGCATAGGACTAGCGGGAGGTTTAGAGACCCAGTACTTC.

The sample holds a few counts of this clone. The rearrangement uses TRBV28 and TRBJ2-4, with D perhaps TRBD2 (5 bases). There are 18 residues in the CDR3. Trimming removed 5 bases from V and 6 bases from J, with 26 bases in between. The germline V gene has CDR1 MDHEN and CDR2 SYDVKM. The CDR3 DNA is TGTGCCAGCAGTCATCCGAAGAGGGCGGCCCTTCGTGGAAACATTCAGTACTTC. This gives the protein CASSHPKRAALRGNIQYF. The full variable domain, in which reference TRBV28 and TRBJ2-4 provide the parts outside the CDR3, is DVKVTQSSRYLVKRTGEKVFLECVQDMDHENMFWYRQDPGLGLRLIYFSYDVKMKEKGDIPEGYSVSREKKERFSLILESASTNQTSMYLCASSHPKRAALRGNIQYFGAGTRLSVL.

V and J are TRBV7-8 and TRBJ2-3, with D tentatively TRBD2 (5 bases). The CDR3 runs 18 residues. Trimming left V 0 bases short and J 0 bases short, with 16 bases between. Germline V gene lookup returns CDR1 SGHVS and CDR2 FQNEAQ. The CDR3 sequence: CASSLARRLATSTDTQYF. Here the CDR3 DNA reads TGTGCCAGCAGCTTAGCGCGGAGATTAGCGACTAGCACAGATACGCAGTATTTT.

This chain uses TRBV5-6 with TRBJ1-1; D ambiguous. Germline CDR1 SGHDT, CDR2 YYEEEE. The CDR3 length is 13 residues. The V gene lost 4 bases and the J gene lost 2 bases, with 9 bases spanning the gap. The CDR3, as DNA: TGTGCCAGCAGCCAGGACGGAAACACTGAAGCTTTCTTT. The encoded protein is CASSQDGNTEAFF. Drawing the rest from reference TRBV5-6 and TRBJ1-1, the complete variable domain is DAGVTQSPTHLIKTRGQQVTLRCSPKSGHDTVSWYQQALGQGPQFIFQYYEEEERQRGNFPDRFSGHQFPNYSSELNVNALLLGDSALYLCASSQDGNTEAFFGQGTRLTVV.

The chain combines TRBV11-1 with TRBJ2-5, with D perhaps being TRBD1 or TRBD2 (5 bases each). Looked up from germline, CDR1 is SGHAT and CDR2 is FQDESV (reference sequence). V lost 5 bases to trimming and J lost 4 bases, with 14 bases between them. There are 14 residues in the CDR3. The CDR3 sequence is CASSLILRGETQYF. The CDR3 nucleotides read TGTGCCAGCAGCCTGATTCTGAGGGGAGAGACCCAGTACTTC.

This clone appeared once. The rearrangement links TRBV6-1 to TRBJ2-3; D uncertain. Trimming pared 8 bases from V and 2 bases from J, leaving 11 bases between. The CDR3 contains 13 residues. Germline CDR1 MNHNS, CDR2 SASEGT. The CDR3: CASFETNTDTQYF. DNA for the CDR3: TGTGCCAGCTTCGAGACAAACACAGATACGCAGTATTTT.

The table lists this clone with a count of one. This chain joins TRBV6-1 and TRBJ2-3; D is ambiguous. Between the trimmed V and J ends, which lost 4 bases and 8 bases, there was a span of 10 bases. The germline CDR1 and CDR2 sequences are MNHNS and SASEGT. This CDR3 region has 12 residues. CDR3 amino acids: CASSVGRGTQYF. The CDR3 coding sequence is TGTGCCAGCAGTGTCGGACGAGGTACGCAGTATTTT.

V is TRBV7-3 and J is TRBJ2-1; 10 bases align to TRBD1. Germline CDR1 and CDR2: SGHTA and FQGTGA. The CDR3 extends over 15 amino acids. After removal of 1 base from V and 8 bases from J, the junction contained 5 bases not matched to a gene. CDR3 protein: CASSLNPGQGYEQFF. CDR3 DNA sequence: TGTGCCAGCAGCTTAAACCCGGGACAGGGGTATGAGCAGTTCTTC.

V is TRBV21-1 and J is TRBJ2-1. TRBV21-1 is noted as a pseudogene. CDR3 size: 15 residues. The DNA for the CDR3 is TGTGCCAGCAGCAAAGACACCCAGCCCTACAATGAGCAGTTCTTC. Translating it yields CASSKDTQPYNEQFF.

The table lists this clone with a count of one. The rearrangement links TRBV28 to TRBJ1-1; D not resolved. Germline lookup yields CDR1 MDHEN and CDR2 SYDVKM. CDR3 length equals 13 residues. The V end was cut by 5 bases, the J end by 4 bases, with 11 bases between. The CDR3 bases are TGTGCCAGCAGTCCTAGTGTTGGCACTGAAGCTTTCTTT. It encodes CASSPSVGTEAFF.

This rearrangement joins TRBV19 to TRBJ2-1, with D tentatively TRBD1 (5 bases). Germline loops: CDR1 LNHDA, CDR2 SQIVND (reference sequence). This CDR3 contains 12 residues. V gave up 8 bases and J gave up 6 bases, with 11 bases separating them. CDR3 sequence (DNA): TGTGCCAGTGGGGCTGGGCGCAATGAGCAGTTCTTC. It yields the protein CASGAGRNEQFF.

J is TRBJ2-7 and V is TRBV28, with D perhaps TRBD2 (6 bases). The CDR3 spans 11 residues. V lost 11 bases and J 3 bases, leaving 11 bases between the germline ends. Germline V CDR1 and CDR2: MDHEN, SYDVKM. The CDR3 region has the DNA TGTGCCGGAGGGACCCTCTACGAGCAGTACTTC. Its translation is CAGGTLYEQYF.

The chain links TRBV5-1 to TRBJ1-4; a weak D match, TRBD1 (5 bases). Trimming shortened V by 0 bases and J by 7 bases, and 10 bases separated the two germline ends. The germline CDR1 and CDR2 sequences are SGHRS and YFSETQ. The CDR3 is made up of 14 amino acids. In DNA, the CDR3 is TGCGCCAGCAGCTTGGCCGGGGGTAGTGAAAAACTGTTTTTT. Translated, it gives CASSLAGGSEKLFF.

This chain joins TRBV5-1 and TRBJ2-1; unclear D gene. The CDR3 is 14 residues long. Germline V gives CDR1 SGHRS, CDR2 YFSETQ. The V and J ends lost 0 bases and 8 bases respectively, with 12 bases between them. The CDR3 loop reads CASSLVWSSDEQFF. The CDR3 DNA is TGCGCCAGCAGCTTGGTGTGGAGTTCAGATGAGCAGTTCTTC. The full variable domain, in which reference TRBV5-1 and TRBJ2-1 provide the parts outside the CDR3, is KAGVTQTPRYLIKTRGQQVTLSCSPISGHRSVSWYQQTPGQGLQFLFEYFSETQRNKGNFPGRFSGRQFSNSRSEMNVSTLELGDSALYLCASSLVWSSDEQFFGPGTRLTVL.

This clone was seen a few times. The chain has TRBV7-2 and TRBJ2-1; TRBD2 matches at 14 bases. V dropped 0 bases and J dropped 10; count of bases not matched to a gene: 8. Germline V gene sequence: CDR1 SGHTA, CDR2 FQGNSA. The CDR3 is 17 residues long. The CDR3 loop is CASSLARGTSGRMEQFF. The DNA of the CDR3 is TGTGCCAGCAGCTTAGCGCGCGGGACTAGCGGGAGAATGGAGCAGTTCTTC.

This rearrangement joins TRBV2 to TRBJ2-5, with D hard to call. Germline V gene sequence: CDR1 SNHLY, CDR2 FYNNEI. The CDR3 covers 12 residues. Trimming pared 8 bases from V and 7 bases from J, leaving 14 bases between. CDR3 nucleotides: TGTGCCAGCCGTCACCAACCCGGGACCCAGTACTTC. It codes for CASRHQPGTQYF.

The CDR3 sequence: CASSQLPGDSYEQYF. The CDR3 region has the DNA TGCGCCAGCAGCCAGCTCCCCGGGGACAGCTACGAGCAGTACTTC. The chain uses TRBV5-1 and TRBJ2-7; 7 nucleotides agree with TRBD1. Trimming cost V 4 bases and J 3 bases; bases outside gene matches: 10. This CDR3 has 15 amino acids. Germline V lookup: CDR1 SGHRS, CDR2 YFSETQ.